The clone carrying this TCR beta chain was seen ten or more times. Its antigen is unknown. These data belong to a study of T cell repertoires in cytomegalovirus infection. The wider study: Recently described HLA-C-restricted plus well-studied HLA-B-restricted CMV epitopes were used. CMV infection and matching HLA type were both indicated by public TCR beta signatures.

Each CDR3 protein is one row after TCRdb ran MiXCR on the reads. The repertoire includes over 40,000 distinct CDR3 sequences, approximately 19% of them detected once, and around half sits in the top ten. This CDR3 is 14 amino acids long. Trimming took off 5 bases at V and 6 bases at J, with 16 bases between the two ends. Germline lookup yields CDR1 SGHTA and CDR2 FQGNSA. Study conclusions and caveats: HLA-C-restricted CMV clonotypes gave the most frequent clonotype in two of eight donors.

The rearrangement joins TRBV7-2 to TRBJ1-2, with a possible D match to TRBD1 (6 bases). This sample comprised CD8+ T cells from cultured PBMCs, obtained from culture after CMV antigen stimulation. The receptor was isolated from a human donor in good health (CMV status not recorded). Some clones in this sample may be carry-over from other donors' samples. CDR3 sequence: CASSGPDRLNGYTF. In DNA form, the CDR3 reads TGTGCCAGCAGCGGACCTGACAGGCTGAATGGCTACACCTTC.